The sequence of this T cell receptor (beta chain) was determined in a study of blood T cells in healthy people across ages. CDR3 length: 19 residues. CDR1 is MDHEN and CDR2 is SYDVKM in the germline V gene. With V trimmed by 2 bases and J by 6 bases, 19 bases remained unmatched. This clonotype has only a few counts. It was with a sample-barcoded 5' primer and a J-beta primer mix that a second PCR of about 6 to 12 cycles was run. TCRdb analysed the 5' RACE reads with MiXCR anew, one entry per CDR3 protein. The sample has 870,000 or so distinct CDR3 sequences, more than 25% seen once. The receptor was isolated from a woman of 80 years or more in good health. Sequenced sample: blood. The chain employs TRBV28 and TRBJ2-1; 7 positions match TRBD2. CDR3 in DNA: TGTGCCAGCAGTTTAGGGGCATGGAAGGTTGCGGGGGAGATCAATGAGCAGTTCTTC. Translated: CASSLGAWKVAGEINEQFF.